This TCR beta chain comes out of a study of cytomegalovirus exposure and HLA in healthy donors. The CDR3 has 13 amino acids. V was pared by 4 bases and J by 2 bases, with 2 bases of the junction left unmatched. CDR1 is SGHDT, CDR2 YYEEEE, per germline. Produced via immunoSEQ multiplex PCR; TCRdb's table is partial and in-frame only. The sample consists of 220,000 or so clones, roughly 88% of them appearing once. Sequencing input: PBMCs. This sequence was found in a young woman in good health and CMV-seropositive. J is TRBJ1-2 and V is TRBV5-6, with 7 positions matching TRBD1. The CDR3 DNA reads as TGTGCCAGCAGCCCGACAGGGAACTATGGCTACACCTTC. Translation: CASSPTGNYGYTF.